In its sample, the clone carrying this TCR delta chain ranks as large. In the same sample, other DNA sequences code for this CDR3. TCRdb repeated clone calling on the RT-PCR reads with CATT. The sample yields approximately 1,500 delta-chain clones, roughly 1.8% seen once. This entry belongs to a study of gamma-delta T cells after stem cell transplantation. V lost 0 bases to trimming and J lost 0 bases, with 11 bases between them. Germline CDR1 is GEAIGNYY and CDR2 is EKD. The CDR3 extends over 18 amino acids. The V and J genes are TRDV2 and TRDJ3; D possibly corresponds to TRDD3 (6 bases). The receptor was isolated from a human donor. It is not recorded whose cells these are; they may come from a transplant donor. Sequenced sample: gamma-delta T cells. CDR3 sequence: CACDTAGDSSWDTRQMFF. DNA of the CDR3: TGTGCCTGTGACACCGCGGGGGACAGCTCCTGGGACACCCGACAGATGTTTTTC.